This T cell receptor beta chain was sequenced for a study of blood T cell repertoires in COVID-19. For the study at large: Samples came from the United States, Italy and Spain, spanning acute and convalescent COVID-19. PBMCs, B-cell-depleted T cells, or T cells provided the cDNA or gDNA that made up the material.

CDR3 length: 13 residues. V lost 9 bases, J lost 7 bases, and 9 bases stayed unmatched. Germline V gene lookup returns CDR1 LNHDA and CDR2 SQIVND (reference sequence). Assignments of participants to cohorts depended upon their own reported clinical history. Cohort 3 recovery required two negative PCRs, clearance, or symptom resolution. Libraries were prepared by immunoSEQ multiplex PCR; TCRdb keeps only in-frame clonotypes and omits some of them. The table records roughly 360,000 clones, around 86% of them present only once. This sequence joins TRBV19 and TRBJ2-7; TRBD2 aligns across 10 bases. The source material was PBMCs or T cells enriched from blood (not recorded which). The sequence derives from a woman between 50 and 59 years old who had recovered from COVID-19. CDR3 amino acids: CASPLAGEGEQYF. CDR3 coding DNA: TGTGCCAGCCCTCTAGCGGGAGAGGGGGAGCAGTACTTC.